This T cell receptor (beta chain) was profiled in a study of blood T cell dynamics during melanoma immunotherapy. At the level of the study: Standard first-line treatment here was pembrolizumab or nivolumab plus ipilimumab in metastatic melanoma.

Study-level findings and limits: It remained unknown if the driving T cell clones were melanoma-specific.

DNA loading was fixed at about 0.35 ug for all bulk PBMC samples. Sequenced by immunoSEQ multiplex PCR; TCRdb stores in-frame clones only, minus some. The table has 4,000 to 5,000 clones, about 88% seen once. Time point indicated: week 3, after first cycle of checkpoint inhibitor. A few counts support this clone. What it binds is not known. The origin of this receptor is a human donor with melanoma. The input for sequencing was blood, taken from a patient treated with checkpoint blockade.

CDR3: CASGAWDTGELFF. The DNA for the CDR3 is TGTGCCAGTGGGGCGTGGGACACCGGGGAGCTGTTTTTT. V is TRBV19 and J is TRBJ2-2; TRBD1 might be the D (5 bases). Germline-derived CDR1 and CDR2 are LNHDA and SQIVND (reference sequence). V lost 8 bases and J lost 3, with 10 bases in between. The CDR3 sequence is 13 residues long.